Shown below are 16 T cell receptor beta chains from a single sample sequenced in a study of blood T cells in healthy people across ages. For the second PCR, which ran for about 6 to 11 cycles, a sample-barcoded 5' primer and a J-beta primer mix were used. MiXCR, run by TCRdb on the 5' RACE reads, gives a single entry per CDR3 protein. Counted here are roughly 1.5 million distinct CDR3 sequences, less than 45% occurring once; the ten biggest clones make up roughly 3.7%. What was sequenced was blood. The receptors were gathered from a woman aged 18-29 years in good health.

This clonotype occurred a few times. The CDR3 sequence is CASSYSGTTDEQFF. The CDR3 region has the DNA TGTGCCAGCAGTTACTCAGGGACTACGGATGAGCAGTTCTTC. The chain couples TRBV6-5 to TRBJ2-1; 7 bases match TRBD2. The V and J ends lost 0 bases and 8 bases, in that order; junction bases with no gene match: 4. This CDR3 is 14 amino acids long. Germline V CDR1 and CDR2: MNHEY, SVGAGI.

This chain links TRBV7-9 with TRBJ2-7, with 10 bases matching TRBD2. This CDR3 is built from 17 residues. V was clipped by 7 bases and J by 2 bases; unmatched bases: 14. In germline, CDR1 is SEHNR, CDR2 FQNEAQ (reference sequence). The CDR3 here is CASTSRETSGFPYEQYF. The DNA of the CDR3 is TGTGCCAGCACCTCTCGAGAGACTAGCGGGTTCCCCTACGAGCAGTACTTC.

V usage is TRBV4-3 and J usage is TRBJ2-3; D possibly corresponds to TRBD1 (6 bases). The CDR3 contains 16 residues. Trimming took off 0 bases at V and 5 bases at J, with 15 bases between the two ends. Germline V gives CDR1 LGHNA, CDR2 YSLEER. The CDR3 protein is CASSQDYRADGDTQYF. The CDR3 bases are TGCGCCAGCAGCCAAGATTACAGGGCTGATGGAGATACGCAGTATTTT.

For the CDR3, the DNA is TGCAGTGCTAGTTTGGATGTTAGGGTCGGCACTGAAGCTTTCTTT. It yields the protein CSASLDVRVGTEAFF. This sequence joins TRBV20-1 and TRBJ1-1, with no clear D. Deletions cut 3 bases from V and 4 bases from J, with 18 bases between. The CDR3 spans 15 residues. The germline V gene encodes CDR1 DFQATT and CDR2 SNEGSKA (reference sequence).

The chain carries TRBV20-1 and TRBJ2-6; D may be TRBD2 (5 bases). Germline V CDR1 and CDR2: DFQATT, SNEGSKA (reference sequence). V lost 6 bases, J lost 5 bases, and 17 bases lay in between. The length of the CDR3 is 15 residues. This chain's CDR3 is CSAIPGYVRANVLTF. As DNA, the CDR3 is TGCAGTGCCATTCCGGGATACGTACGGGCCAACGTCCTGACTTTC.

This clonotype was observed a handful of times. This chain links TRBV9 with TRBJ2-5, with D tentatively TRBD1 (6 bases). Trimming left V 3 bases short and J 4 bases short, with 13 bases between. CDR3 length: 14 residues. The germline CDR1 and CDR2 sequences are SGDLS and YYNGEE. CDR3 amino acids: CASSAPTGPETQYF. The CDR3 nucleotides read TGTGCCAGCAGCGCACCAACAGGGCCAGAGACCCAGTACTTC.

This clonotype appeared a few times. The V call is TRBV4-2, the J call TRBJ2-7; TRBD1 matches at 7 bases. The trim removed 2 bases at V and 4 bases at J, leaving 2 bases unmatched. The germline gives CDR1 LGHNA, CDR2 YNFKEQ. This CDR3 is built from 13 residues. Here the CDR3 DNA reads TGTGCCAGCAGCCAAATCAGGGGGTACGAGCAGTACTTC. Its protein is CASSQIRGYEQYF.

This clonotype turned up a few times. As DNA, the CDR3 is TGTGCCAGCTCGGTACTGGGGCCCAACTCTGGGGCCAACGTCCTGACTTTC. As protein: CASSVLGPNSGANVLTF. This chain links TRBV12-3 or TRBV12-4 with TRBJ2-6; D is possibly TRBD1 (5 bases). V lost 8 bases and J lost 0, with 17 bases in between. CDR3 length: 17 residues.

V gene TRBV29-1 combines with J gene TRBJ2-3, with TRBD2 matching 12 bases. Germline V gene data show CDR1 as SQVTM and CDR2 as ANQGSEA. The CDR3 is 15 amino acids. V gave up 7 bases and J gave up 5 bases; unmatched junction bases: 10. The CDR3 spells CSAPQRGLAGDTQYF. CDR3 nucleotide sequence: TGCAGCGCCCCCCAAAGGGGACTAGCGGGAGATACGCAGTATTTT.

This clonotype was observed a single time. This chain links TRBV7-2 with TRBJ1-6; D unclear. V lost 1 base, J lost 10 bases, and 14 bases lay in between. Germline V lookup: CDR1 SGHTA, CDR2 FQGNSA. The CDR3 consists of 15 residues. In nucleotides, the CDR3 is TGTGCCAGCAGCTTAGGTCGCATTTCGCAATCACCCCTCCACTTT. Translating it yields CASSLGRISQSPLHF.

The chain couples TRBV20-1 to TRBJ2-3; 11 nucleotides line up with TRBD2. The junction had 15 bases not matched to a gene; V was cut back by 6 bases and J by 1 base. This CDR3 has 18 residues. Per germline, CDR1 DFQATT and CDR2 SNEGSKA (reference sequence). The CDR3: CSAPLNWGTSGRTDTQYF. CDR3 coding DNA: TGCAGTGCACCCCTCAATTGGGGGACTAGCGGCCGCACAGATACGCAGTATTTT.

The genes are TRBV27 and TRBJ2-3, with D perhaps matching TRBD2 (6 bases). The CDR3 is 15 amino acids. From germline, CDR1 is MNHEY and CDR2 SMNVEV (reference sequence). V shed 7 bases and J shed 5 bases, with 19 bases lying between them. In nucleotides, the CDR3 is TGTGCCAGCAAATCACCTTGGGCGGGGTTAGATACGCAGTATTTT. Its translation: CASKSPWAGLDTQYF.

The chain employs TRBV20-1 and TRBJ1-1, with TRBD1 as a possible D gene (5 bases). V was pared by 1 base and J by 4 bases, with 16 bases between. Germline CDR1 and CDR2: DFQATT and SNEGSKA (reference sequence). The CDR3 spans 15 residues. CDR3 DNA: TGCAGTGCTAGAGTCCAGCGAGGGGCGGGCACTGAAGCTTTCTTT. Protein sequence: CSARVQRGAGTEAFF.

This chain connects TRBV2 to TRBJ2-3; possible D gene TRBD1, 5 bases. CDR3 length equals 16 residues. Between the trimmed V and J ends, which lost 6 bases and 3 bases, there was a span of 19 bases. Germline CDR1 and CDR2: SNHLY and FYNNEI. The DNA for the CDR3 is TGTGCCAGCAGGTCTACAGGAACAAAGGTTACAGATACGCAGTATTTT. This translates into CASRSTGTKVTDTQYF.

The chain combines TRBV27 with TRBJ1-2; maybe TRBD1 (5 bases). The CDR3 runs to 15 residues. Deletions cut 6 bases from V and 8 bases from J, with 22 bases between. Germline-derived CDR1 and CDR2 are MNHEY and SMNVEV (reference sequence). CDR3 loop: CASRPLLAPGDGYTF. As DNA, the CDR3 is TGTGCCAGCAGACCCCTCTTGGCGCCTGGGGACGGCTACACCTTC.

The CDR3 loop reads CSADTGSYSYEQYF. The CDR3 nucleotides read TGCAGTGCTGATACAGGGTCCTACTCCTACGAGCAGTACTTC. This chain joins TRBV20-1 and TRBJ2-7, with a weak D call TRBD1 (6 bases). This CDR3 has 14 amino acids. The V end lost 5 bases, the J end lost 0 bases, and 14 bases lay between the germline ends. Germline V CDR1 and CDR2: DFQATT, SNEGSKA (reference sequence).